This entry features one T cell receptor beta chain sequence. As yet, its antigen is unknown. Germline V gene data show CDR1 as MNHEY and CDR2 as SMNVEV (reference sequence). The CDR3 covers 17 residues. V dropped 1 base and J dropped 6; count of bases not matched to a gene: 9. These data belong to a study of cytotoxic CD8 clonotypes in ibrutinib-treated CLL. Study findings and constraints: At baseline, clonality was higher than in age-matched healthy donors and correlated with CD8+ counts. Clonality grew at ibrutinib response; at progression, it decreased back toward baseline.

The protocol was immunoSEQ multiplex PCR, while the TCRdb copy is restricted to in-frame clones and leaves out a portion. There are about 56,000 clones in the sample; 56% occur only once, and roughly 21% lies in the top ten. The sequencing used PBMCs, collected after 24 months of ibrutinib treatment. The chain carries TRBV27 and TRBJ2-7; TRBD2 agrees at 13 bases. The receptor was isolated from a human donor with chronic lymphocytic leukemia. Here the CDR3 DNA reads TGTGCCAGCAGTTTATTCACTAGCGGGAGGGCCTCAGGCGAGCAGTACTTC. Translating it yields CASSLFTSGRASGEQYF.